The rows below give T cell receptor beta chains drawn from one sample of a study of regulatory T cells in long-lasting Graves disease. Using its own MiXCR run on the multiplex PCR reads, TCRdb lists one record per CDR3 protein. The data show about 540,000 distinct CDR3 sequences, about 13% seen once. The same data also contributed to another study, on T cells in Graves' hyperthyroidism and ophthalmopathy.

The sample consisted of peripheral blood mononuclear cells (PBMCs), taken at new diagnosis, from a patient treated with antithyroid drugs. The receptors come from a man aged 30 to 45 with Graves disease. The CDR3 runs from the conserved cysteine through the conserved F or W. The D gene is left open where the match is weak. Rows may omit the clone size; those that give it use once, few, many or a size class.

clone_size,j_call,d_call,v_call,cdr3_nt,cdr3_aa
.,TRBJ2-1,.,TRBV3-1,TGTGCCAGCACCCCTTTAGGTACTTCCTACAATGAGCAGTTCTTC,CASTPLGTSYNEQFF
many,TRBJ2-3,.,TRBV7-2,TGTGCCAGCTGGGTGGGAGCCTCAACGCAGTATTTT,CASWVGASTQYF
once,TRBJ1-6,.,TRBV6-2/TRBV6-3,TGTGCCAGCAGTTACGAGGGGAATTCACCCCTCCACTTT,CASSYEGNSPLHF
many,TRBJ1-2,.,TRBV2,TGTGCCAGCAGTGCTACGGGCCGAGCTAACTATGGCTACACCTTC,CASSATGRANYGYTF
many,TRBJ2-5,.,TRBV14,TGTGCCAGCAGCCAAGTCGGAACTACATGGGGTCAAGAGACCCAGTACTTC,CASSQVGTTWGQETQYF
many,TRBJ2-3,.,TRBV7-7,TGTGCTAGCAGCCCGGTGGGAGGCACAGATACGCAGTATTTT,CASSPVGGTDTQYF
many,TRBJ2-5,.,TRBV20-1,TGCAGTGCCCATCCAGGCATGGGCGGGGAGACCCAGTACTTC,CSAHPGMGGETQYF
few,TRBJ1-5,.,TRBV7-9,TGTGCCAGCAGCTCTCCCGGAGGGGCGGATAACCAGCCCCAGCATTTT,CASSSPGGADNQPQHF
many,TRBJ2-7,TRBD2,TRBV27,TGTGCCAGCAGTTTATCACTCGCCCGCGGGAGTGCCTACGAGCAGTACTTC,CASSLSLARGSAYEQYF
many,TRBJ2-7,.,TRBV6-5,TGTGCCAGCAGTTACTCAGGGGGGGCAAGTAGGAACGAGCAGTACTTC,CASSYSGGASRNEQYF
many,TRBJ2-1,.,TRBV27,TGTGCCAGCAGCGACTCCTACAATGAGCAGTTCTTC,CASSDSYNEQFF
many,TRBJ2-7,TRBD1,TRBV18,TGTGCCAGCTCACCCGGACAGGGAAACGCCTACGAGCAGTACTTC,CASSPGQGNAYEQYF
.,TRBJ1-5,.,TRBV19,TGTGCCAGTAGTATAATGGAGGGTTGGAGAGATCAGCCCCAGCATTTT,CASSIMEGWRDQPQHF
many,TRBJ1-1,.,TRBV5-1,TGCGCCAGCAGCTTGGGACCGACGGGGACTGAAGCTTTCTTT,CASSLGPTGTEAFF
many,TRBJ1-2,.,TRBV7-8,TGTGCCAGCAGCTTACTCACAGGGCTATCCCATGGCTACACCTTC,CASSLLTGLSHGYTF
many,TRBJ1-1,.,TRBV29-1,TGCAGCGTTGCAGAGGGGAACACTGAAGCTTTCTTT,CSVAEGNTEAFF
.,TRBJ2-4,.,TRBV5-4,TGTGCCAGCAGCTCGGATCCGGCTACAGGACCCCTAGGCATTCAGTACTTC,CASSSDPATGPLGIQYF